Each of the 30 T cell receptor beta chains below was sequenced from the same sample in a study of T cell responses to AZD1222 COVID-19 vaccine. Assay: immunoSEQ multiplex PCR; the TCRdb copy retains only in-frame clones and omits some. The data show around 71,000 clones, about 80% seen once. The specimen comprised peripheral blood, sampled 28 days after the second AZD1222 dose. The receptors derive from an adult who received the AZD1222 COVID-19 vaccine.

The V gene is TRBV7-2, the J gene TRBJ2-7, with TRBD1 identical over 8 bases. The V and J ends lost 3 bases and 3 bases, in that order; junction bases with no gene match: 7. Germline V gene data show CDR1 as SGHTA and CDR2 as FQGNSA. There are 15 residues in the CDR3. CDR3 loop: CASSFLRDRLYEQYF. CDR3 nucleotides: TGTGCCAGCAGCTTTCTCCGGGACAGGCTCTACGAGCAGTACTTC.

The V and J genes are TRBV10-1 and TRBJ1-3, with a weak D call TRBD1 (5 bases). V shed 5 bases and J shed 3 bases, with 14 bases lying between them. This CDR3 contains 15 residues. Germline V CDR1 and CDR2: WNHNN, SYGVQD (reference sequence). The DNA of the CDR3 is TGCGCCAGCAGTAATACCCGGGACGGTGGAAACACCATATATTTT. This gives the protein CASSNTRDGGNTIYF.

This clone was detected only a few times. The chain employs TRBV20-1 and TRBJ2-6; 7 bases map to TRBD2. CDR3 size: 18 residues. Germline CDR1 is DFQATT and CDR2 is SNEGSKA (reference sequence). The junction had 11 bases not matched to a gene; V was cut back by 3 bases and J by 0 bases. CDR3 in DNA: TGCAGTGCTAGTAGGGAGACTAGCAGCAACTCTGGGGCCAACGTCCTGACTTTC. It codes for CSASRETSSNSGANVLTF.

In this sample, this clone turned up once. The V call is TRBV6-5, the J call TRBJ2-3; possibly TRBD1 for D (6 bases). Trimming removed 2 bases at V and 2 bases at J, with 8 bases between. The CDR3 extends over 14 amino acids. CDR1 and CDR2 from the germline V gene are MNHEY and SVGAGI. CDR3 residues: CASSYGQLTDTQYF. In nucleotides, the CDR3 is TGTGCCAGCAGTTACGGACAGCTCACAGATACGCAGTATTTT.

This chain links TRBV18 with TRBJ1-3; D unclear. The CDR3 has 13 residues. CDR1 KGHSH and CDR2 LQKENI come from the germline V gene. Trimming cost V 4 bases and J 3 bases, with 7 bases left between them. As DNA, the CDR3 is TGTGCCAGCTCACTTGAACTTGGAAACACCATATATTTT. Protein: CASSLELGNTIYF.

This chain uses TRBV28 with TRBJ1-4; TRBD1 aligns across 7 bases. V lost 9 bases, J lost 3 bases, and 10 bases stayed unmatched. This CDR3 region has 15 residues. The germline CDR1 and CDR2 sequences are MDHEN and SYDVKM. The chain's CDR3 is CASHRTGTANEKLFF. The CDR3 DNA sequence: TGTGCCAGTCATCGTACCGGGACAGCTAATGAAAAACTGTTTTTT.

DNA of the CDR3: TGCGCCAGCAGCTTGGTTGGGACAGCATACAATGAGCAGTTCTTC. Encoded protein: CASSLVGTAYNEQFF. The chain recombines TRBV5-1 with TRBJ2-1; TRBD1 agrees at 7 bases. Germline V gene data show CDR1 as SGHRS and CDR2 as YFSETQ. The CDR3 spans 15 residues. V shed 0 bases, J shed 4 bases, and the junction held 4 bases outside the gene matches.

The chain employs TRBV7-2 and TRBJ1-1; D is unresolved. The ends were cut back, 5 bases at V and 2 bases at J, with 18 bases in the middle. Germline V lookup: CDR1 SGHTA, CDR2 FQGNSA. The CDR3 is 16 residues long. CDR3 DNA sequence: TGTGCCAGCAGCCTACTCCCCTTTGTAGCCAACACTGAAGCTTTCTTT. It encodes CASSLLPFVANTEAFF.

The chain has TRBV6-4 and TRBJ2-1, with 11 bases fitting TRBD2. Germline trimming cut 5 bases from V and 8 bases from J; bases unmatched to any gene: 11. Germline values: CDR1 MRHNA, CDR2 SNTAGT. CDR3 size: 16 residues. CDR3 sequence (DNA): TGTGCCAGCAGTTCTATAGCGGGGGGGGCCATCGATGAGCAGTTCTTC. It specifies CASSSIAGGAIDEQFF.

The rearrangement joins TRBV4-1 to TRBJ2-5; a weak D match, TRBD1 (6 bases). The CDR3 runs 12 residues. V lost 4 bases to trimming and J lost 7 bases, with 10 bases between them. Germline V gives CDR1 MGHRA, CDR2 YSYEKL. CDR3 coding DNA: TGCGCCAGCAGCCTAGAAGGGGGGACCCAGTACTTC. Amino acids: CASSLEGGTQYF.

This chain links TRBV7-8 with TRBJ2-7; perhaps TRBD1 as D (5 bases). Trimming shortened V by 8 bases and J by 3 bases, and 8 bases separated the two germline ends. CDR3 length: 11 amino acids. CDR1 is SGHVS, CDR2 FQNEAQ, per germline. DNA for the CDR3: TGTGCCAGCGGACAAAACTACGAGCAGTACTTC. It specifies CASGQNYEQYF.

The chain is built from TRBV10-2 and TRBJ2-7, with 14 nucleotides matching TRBD2. The CDR3 has 16 residues. Germline CDR1 WSHSY, CDR2 SAAADI. V was pared by 8 bases and J by 2 bases, with 8 bases of the junction left unmatched. CDR3: CASGGTSGGLAYEQYF. CDR3 in DNA: TGCGCCAGCGGGGGGACTAGCGGGGGCCTAGCCTACGAGCAGTACTTC.

The rearrangement links TRBV3-1 (or the pseudogene TRBV3-2) to TRBJ2-6; D tentatively fits TRBD1 or TRBD2 (5 bases each). Trimming took 0 bases from V and 2 from J, leaving 8 bases between them. The length of the CDR3 is 16 residues. The germline gives CDR1 LGHDT, CDR2 YNNKEL (reference sequence). The CDR3 is CASSQDGGAGANVLTF. The CDR3 coding sequence is TGTGCCAGCAGCCAAGATGGGGGAGCTGGGGCCAACGTCCTGACTTTC.

The chain links TRBV2 to TRBJ2-2; TRBD2 matches 7 bases. Germline V CDR1 and CDR2: SNHLY, FYNNEI. With V trimmed by 3 bases and J by 5 bases, 3 bases remained unmatched. This CDR3 comprises 14 residues. CDR3 region: CASSEGGYTGELFF. The CDR3 bases are TGTGCCAGCAGTGAGGGGGGGTATACCGGGGAGCTGTTTTTT. Looking up the rest from reference TRBV2 and TRBJ2-2 gives the full variable domain: EPEVTQTPSHQVTQMGQEVILRCVPISNHLYFYWYRQILGQKVEFLVSFYNNEISEKSEIFDDQFSVERPDGSNFTLKIRSTKLEDSAMYFCASSEGGYTGELFFGEGSRLTVL.

V and J are TRBV6-2 or TRBV6-3 and TRBJ1-1; no clear D gene. With 2 bases removed from V and 4 bases from J, the gap between germline ends came to 11 bases. Germline V gene lookup returns CDR1 MNHEY and CDR2 SVGEGT. The CDR3 contains 14 residues. CDR3 nucleotides: TGTGCCAGCAGTTACCCACAAGCGGGCACTGAAGCTTTCTTT. Protein product: CASSYPQAGTEAFF.

This chain joins TRBV2 and TRBJ2-1; D is perhaps TRBD2 (6 bases). CDR1 SNHLY and CDR2 FYNNEI come from the germline V gene. V lost 3 bases to trimming and J lost 6 bases, with 12 bases between them. CDR3 size: 14 residues. CDR3 in amino acids: CASSDRIAVNEQFF. The CDR3 bases are TGTGCCAGCAGTGACCGTATAGCGGTCAATGAGCAGTTCTTC.

The genes are TRBV7-9 and TRBJ1-2; tentatively, D is TRBD1 (6 bases). This CDR3 contains 18 residues. Germline CDR1 and CDR2: SEHNR and FQNEAQ (reference sequence). Trimming removed 5 bases from V and 0 bases from J, with 22 bases in between. The DNA for the CDR3 is TGTGCCAGCAGCGCACGATCGGGGGCCTCCTATTCTAACTATGGCTACACCTTC. It codes for CASSARSGASYSNYGYTF.

This chain uses TRBV5-5 with TRBJ1-1; D is undetermined. The CDR3 length is 14 residues. The V end lost 0 bases, the J end lost 0 bases, and 6 bases lay between the germline ends. Germline CDR1 reads SGHKS; CDR2 reads YYEKEE (reference sequence). This CDR3 is CASSLGGMNTEAFF. The CDR3 DNA sequence: TGTGCCAGCAGCTTGGGGGGAATGAACACTGAAGCTTTCTTT.

The rearrangement joins TRBV28 to TRBJ2-7; 9 bases are a match to TRBD2. Germline assignment: CDR1 MDHEN and CDR2 SYDVKM. Trimming removed 6 bases from V and 5 bases from J; junction bases left unmatched: 11. The CDR3 length is 15 residues. For the CDR3, the DNA is TGTGCCAGCAGACGTAGACTAGCGGATTGGGACGAGCAGTACTTC. Translation gives CASRRRLADWDEQYF.

The CDR3 DNA sequence: TGTGCCTGGAGTGTACCAGTTGCTAACTATGGCTACACCTTC. It is translated as CAWSVPVANYGYTF. The chain recombines TRBV30 with TRBJ1-2; D is undetermined. CDR3 length: 14 amino acids. Trimming removed 0 bases at V and 0 bases at J, with 8 bases between. Germline CDR1 reads GTSNPN; CDR2 reads SVGIG (reference sequence). Combining the CDR3 with reference TRBV30 and TRBJ1-2 gives the whole variable domain SQTIHQWPATLVQPVGSPLSLECTVEGTSNPNLYWYRQAAGRGLQLLFYSVGIGQISSEVPQNLSASRPQDRQFILSSKKLLLSDSGFYLCAWSVPVANYGYTFGSGTRLTVV.

V usage is TRBV12-3 or TRBV12-4 and J usage is TRBJ1-5, with unresolved D. This CDR3 has 13 amino acids. Trimming removed 6 bases at V and 4 bases at J, with 10 bases between. CDR3 loop: CASSVAGNQPQHF. The CDR3 nucleotides are TGTGCCAGCAGCGTGGCGGGGAATCAGCCCCAGCATTTT.

The gene calls are TRBV19 and TRBJ2-1, with 10 bases fitting TRBD2. This CDR3 contains 15 residues. Germline assignment: CDR1 LNHDA and CDR2 SQIVND (reference sequence). V was pared by 3 bases and J by 7 bases, with 6 bases of the junction left unmatched. In DNA, the CDR3 is TGTGCCAGTAGTATCCGAGCGGGGGGGGTAAATGAGCAGTTCTTC. As protein: CASSIRAGGVNEQFF.

This chain links TRBV5-5 with TRBJ1-3; D remains ambiguous. The CDR3 has 18 amino acids. CDR1 SGHKS and CDR2 YYEKEE come from the germline V gene (reference sequence). V was clipped by 1 base and J by 0 bases, with 17 bases between them. The CDR3 here is CASSLIGSDPSSGNTIYF. DNA of the CDR3: TGTGCCAGCAGCTTGATCGGGTCGGACCCGAGCTCTGGAAACACCATATATTTT.

This sequence joins TRBV5-4 and TRBJ1-4; possibly TRBD1 for D (6 bases). Germline V gene sequence: CDR1 SGHNT, CDR2 YYREEE (reference sequence). The CDR3 is 14 amino acids. V lost 4 bases to trimming and J lost 5 bases, with 12 bases between them. In DNA, the CDR3 is TGTGCCAGCAGCCTTAGGGGGGGGAATGAAAAACTGTTTTTT. Protein sequence: CASSLRGGNEKLFF.

CDR3 amino acids: CASSFKAGGQETQYF. The CDR3, as DNA: TGTGCCAGCAGCTTTAAAGCGGGGGGCCAAGAGACCCAGTACTTC. The chain links TRBV12-1 to TRBJ2-5; the table's D call TRBD2 went unverified against the DNA. TRBV12-1 is a pseudogene segment. The CDR3 length is 15 residues.

V gene TRBV9 combines with J gene TRBJ2-6; 7 bases are shared with TRBD2. V trimming: 3 bases; J trimming: 0 bases; junction bases outside the gene matches: 6. CDR1 is SGDLS and CDR2 is YYNGEE in the germline V gene. The CDR3 covers 17 residues. CDR3 sequence reads: CASSASGAPSGANVLTF. The CDR3 DNA follows: TGTGCCAGCAGCGCCAGCGGGGCCCCCTCTGGGGCCAACGTCCTGACTTTC. The complete variable domain, with remaining parts taken from reference TRBV9 and TRBJ2-6, reads DSGVTQTPKHLITATGQRVTLRCSPRSGDLSVYWYQQSLDQGLQFLIQYYNGEERAKGNILERFSAQQFPDLHSELNLSSLELGDSALYFCASSASGAPSGANVLTFGAGSRLTVL.

The chain combines TRBV4-1 with TRBJ1-1, with a weak D call TRBD1 (6 bases). The germline gives CDR1 MGHRA, CDR2 YSYEKL. This CDR3 region has 17 residues. V lost 3 bases and J lost 0, with 17 bases in between. In nucleotides, the CDR3 is TGCGCCAGCAGCCATTCAGGGTTAAGGGGGATGAACACTGAAGCTTTCTTT. Protein sequence: CASSHSGLRGMNTEAFF.

J is TRBJ1-1 and V is TRBV2; 8 nucleotides line up with TRBD1. Trimming removed 5 bases from V and 1 base from J; junction bases left unmatched: 6. CDR1 and CDR2 from the germline V gene are SNHLY and FYNNEI. CDR3 length: 15 residues. CDR3 loop: CASSPRQGRNTEAFF. The CDR3 DNA follows: TGTGCCAGCAGTCCACGACAGGGGAGGAACACTGAAGCTTTCTTT.

This clone has a single count. This chain connects TRBV6-5 to TRBJ1-1; no reliable D call. Trimming took 0 bases from V and 10 from J, leaving 21 bases between them. CDR3 length equals 16 residues. The V gene's germline CDR1 is MNHEY and CDR2 SVGAGI. The CDR3 DNA is TGTGCCAGCAGTTACTCCCCTCCGTTAACCCAAGGCGCAGCTTTCTTT. Translated: CASSYSPPLTQGAAFF.

The gene calls are TRBV24-1 and TRBJ1-3; maybe TRBD1 (5 bases). Trimming removed 4 bases at V and 2 bases at J, with 14 bases between. CDR1 and CDR2 (germline): KGHDR, SFDVKD. The CDR3 covers 16 residues. The CDR3 DNA sequence: TGTGCCACCAGTGACCCGGTGACAGAAGCTGGAAACACCATATATTTT. It yields the protein CATSDPVTEAGNTIYF.